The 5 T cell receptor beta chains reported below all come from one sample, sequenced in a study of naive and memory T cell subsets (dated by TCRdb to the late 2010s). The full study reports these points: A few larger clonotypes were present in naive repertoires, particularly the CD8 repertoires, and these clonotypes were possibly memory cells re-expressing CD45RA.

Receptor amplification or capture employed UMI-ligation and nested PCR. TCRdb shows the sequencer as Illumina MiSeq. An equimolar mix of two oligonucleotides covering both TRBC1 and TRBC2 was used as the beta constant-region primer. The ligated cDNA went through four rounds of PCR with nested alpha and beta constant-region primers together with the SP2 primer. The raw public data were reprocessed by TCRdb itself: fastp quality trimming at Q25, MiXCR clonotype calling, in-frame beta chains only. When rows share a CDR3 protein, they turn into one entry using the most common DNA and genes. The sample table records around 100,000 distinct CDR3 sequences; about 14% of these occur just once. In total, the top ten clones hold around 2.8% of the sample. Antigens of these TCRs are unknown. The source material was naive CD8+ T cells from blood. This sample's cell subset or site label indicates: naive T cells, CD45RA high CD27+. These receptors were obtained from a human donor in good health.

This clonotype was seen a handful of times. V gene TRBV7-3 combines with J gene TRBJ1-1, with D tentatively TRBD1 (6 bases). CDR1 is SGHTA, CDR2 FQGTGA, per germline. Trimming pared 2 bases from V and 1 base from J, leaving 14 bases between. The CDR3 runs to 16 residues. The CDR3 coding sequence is TGTGCCAGCAGCTTATTCCAGGGGTCATCGAACACTGAAGCTTTCTTT. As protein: CASSLFQGSSNTEAFF.

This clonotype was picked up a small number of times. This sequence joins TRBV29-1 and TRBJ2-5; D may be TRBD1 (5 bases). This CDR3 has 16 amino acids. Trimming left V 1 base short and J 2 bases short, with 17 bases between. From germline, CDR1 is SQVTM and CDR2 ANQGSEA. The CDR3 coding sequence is TGCAGCGTTGAAGGGGGCGTGGACACAAGACAAGAGACCCAGTACTTC. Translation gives CSVEGGVDTRQETQYF.

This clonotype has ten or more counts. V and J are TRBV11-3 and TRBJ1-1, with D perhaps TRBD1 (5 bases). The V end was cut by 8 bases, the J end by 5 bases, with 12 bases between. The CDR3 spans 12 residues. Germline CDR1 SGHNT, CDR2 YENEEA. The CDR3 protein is CASSSGGTEAFF. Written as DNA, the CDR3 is TGTGCCAGCTCCTCCGGGGGGACTGAAGCTTTCTTT.

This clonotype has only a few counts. The CDR3 sequence is CASSFPTGGSTDTQYF. CDR3 bases: TGTGCCAGCAGTTTCCCGACAGGGGGCTCCACAGATACGCAGTATTTT. The chain couples TRBV12-3 or TRBV12-4 to TRBJ2-3, with 10 bases identical to TRBD1. The junction had 5 bases not matched to a gene; V was cut back by 3 bases and J by 2 bases. The CDR3 is 16 residues long.

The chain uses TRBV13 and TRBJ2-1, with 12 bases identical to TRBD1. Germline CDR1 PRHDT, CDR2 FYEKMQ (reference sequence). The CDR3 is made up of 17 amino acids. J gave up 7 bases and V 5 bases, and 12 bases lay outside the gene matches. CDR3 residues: CASSQESGTGGWNEQFF. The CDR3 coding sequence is TGTGCCAGCAGCCAGGAGTCCGGGACAGGGGGCTGGAATGAGCAGTTCTTC.